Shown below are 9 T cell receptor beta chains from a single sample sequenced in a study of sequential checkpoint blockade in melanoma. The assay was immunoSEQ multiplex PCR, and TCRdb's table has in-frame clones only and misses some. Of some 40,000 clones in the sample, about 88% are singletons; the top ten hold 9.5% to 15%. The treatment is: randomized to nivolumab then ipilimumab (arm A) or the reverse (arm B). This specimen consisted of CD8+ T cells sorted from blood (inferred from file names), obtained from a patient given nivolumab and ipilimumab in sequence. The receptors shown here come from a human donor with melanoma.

DNA of the CDR3: TGTGCCAGCAGCCCCTACGACCTGGGGAGGTCCTACAATGAGCAGTTCTTC. Amino acid sequence: CASSPYDLGRSYNEQFF. This chain joins TRBV9 and TRBJ2-1, with D possibly being TRBD2 (6 bases). Trimming left V 4 bases short and J 1 base short, with 18 bases between. Germline V gene sequence: CDR1 SGDLS, CDR2 YYNGEE. CDR3 length equals 17 residues. Looking up the rest from reference TRBV9 and TRBJ2-1 gives the full variable domain: DSGVTQTPKHLITATGQRVTLRCSPRSGDLSVYWYQQSLDQGLQFLIQYYNGEERAKGNILERFSAQQFPDLHSELNLSSLELGDSALYFCASSPYDLGRSYNEQFFGPGTRLTVL.

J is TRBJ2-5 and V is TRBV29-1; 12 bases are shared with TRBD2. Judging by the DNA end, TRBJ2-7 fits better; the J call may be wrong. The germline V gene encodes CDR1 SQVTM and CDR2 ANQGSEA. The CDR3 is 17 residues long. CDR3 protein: CSVVYRGLAGPTYEQYF. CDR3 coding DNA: TGCAGCGTTGTCTACAGGGGACTAGCGGGCCCCACCTACGAGCAGTACTTC.

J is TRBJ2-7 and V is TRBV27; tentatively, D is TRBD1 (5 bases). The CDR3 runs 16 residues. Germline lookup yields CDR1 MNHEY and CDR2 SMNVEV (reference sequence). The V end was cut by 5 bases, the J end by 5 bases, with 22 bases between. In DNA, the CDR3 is TGTGCCAGCAGTCGAGCAAGGGGTACCCAACTGGACGAGCAGTACTTC. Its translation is CASSRARGTQLDEQYF.

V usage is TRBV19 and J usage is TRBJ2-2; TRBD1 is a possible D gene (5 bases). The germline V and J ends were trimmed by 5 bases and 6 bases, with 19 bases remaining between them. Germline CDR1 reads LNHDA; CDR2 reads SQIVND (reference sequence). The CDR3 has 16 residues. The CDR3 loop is CASSPWVGVRSGELFF. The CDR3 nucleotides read TGTGCCAGTAGTCCCTGGGTAGGGGTCCGTTCCGGGGAGCTGTTTTTT.

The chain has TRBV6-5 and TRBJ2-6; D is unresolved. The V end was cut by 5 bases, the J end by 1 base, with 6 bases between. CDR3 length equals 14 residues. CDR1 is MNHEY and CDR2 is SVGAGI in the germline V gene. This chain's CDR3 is CASSPPSGANVLTF. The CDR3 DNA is TGTGCCAGCAGTCCCCCGTCTGGGGCCAACGTCCTGACTTTC.

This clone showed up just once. For the CDR3, the DNA is TGTGCCAGCAGTTTATGGGCAGAGATGAACACTGAAGCTTTCTTT. Its protein is CASSLWAEMNTEAFF. The chain joins TRBV27 to TRBJ1-1; D gene unclear. The germline V gene encodes CDR1 MNHEY and CDR2 SMNVEV (reference sequence). This CDR3 spans 15 amino acids. V was shortened by 1 base and J by 0 bases, with 9 bases between the two germline ends.

The CDR3: CAGVGGRGYEQYV. The CDR3 nucleotides are TGTGCCGGAGTAGGAGGCCGAGGCTACGAGCAGTACGTC. This chain links TRBV11-3 with TRBJ2-7, with D possibly TRBD2 on 5 matching bases. Germline lookup yields CDR1 SGHNT and CDR2 YENEEA. The CDR3 covers 13 residues. Between the trimmed V and J ends, which lost 11 bases and 3 bases, there was a span of 17 bases.

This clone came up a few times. CDR3 bases: TGTGCCAGCAGTCCCACCGGGACAGGGTTAGGCGGGGAGCTGTTTTTT. It translates to CASSPTGTGLGGELFF. The rearrangement joins TRBV25-1 to TRBJ2-2; 9 nucleotides line up with TRBD1. The germline V gene has CDR1 MGHDK and CDR2 SYGVNS. The CDR3 length is 16 residues. V was pared by 5 bases and J by 7 bases, with 11 bases of the junction left unmatched.

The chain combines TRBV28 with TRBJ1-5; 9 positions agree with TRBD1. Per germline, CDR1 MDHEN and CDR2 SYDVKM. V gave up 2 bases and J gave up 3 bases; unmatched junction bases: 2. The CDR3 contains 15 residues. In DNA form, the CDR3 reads TGTGCCAGCAGTTTAGGGACAGGGCCCAATCAGCCCCAGCATTTT. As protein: CASSLGTGPNQPQHF.